The TCR beta chain under discussion was sequenced for a study of long-term antiretroviral therapy in people with HIV. Survey-level immunoSEQ v3.0 assays were run. Profiled with immunoSEQ multiplex PCR; TCRdb holds only in-frame clones, not every one. In the table there are roughly 19,000 clones, 85% to 95% of which are singletons. This CDR3 has 14 residues. V was shortened by 0 bases and J by 4 bases, with 9 bases between the two germline ends. Germline loops: CDR1 MNHEY, CDR2 SVGAGI. The chain is built from TRBV6-5 and TRBJ1-1; maybe TRBD1 (5 bases). The receptor was derived from a woman between 50 and 59 years old with HIV. This material consisted of unsorted PBMCs, taken 4.4 years after starting antiretroviral therapy. The CDR3 sequence: CASSYSEGSTEAFF. CDR3 DNA: TGTGCCAGCAGTTACTCGGAGGGGAGCACTGAAGCTTTCTTT.